These 2 T cell receptor beta chains share one sample of origin, sequenced in a study of prognosis after radiotherapy for stage I lung cancer. The genomic DNA TCR beta CDR3 region underwent two rounds of multiplex PCR. Primers (each specific to one TRBV or TRBJ gene) were used in first-round PCR. TCRdb processed the multiplex PCR reads anew with MiXCR; each CDR3 protein has one entry. In the table there are some 35,000 distinct CDR3 sequences, under 35% of which are singletons. The material sequenced was PBMCs, taken before or after stereotactic body radiation therapy (not recorded which). The receptors originated from a donor aged 50 or older with non-small cell lung cancer.

The chain's CDR3 is CASSPRTAPMDCYTF. In DNA form, the CDR3 reads TGTGCCAGCAGCCCCAGGACAGCTCCTATGGATTGCTACACCTTC. This rearrangement joins TRBV7-9 to TRBJ1-2; possible D gene TRBD1, 6 bases. In germline, CDR1 is SEHNR, CDR2 FQNEAQ (reference sequence). Deletions cut 5 bases from V and 9 bases from J, with 22 bases between. The CDR3 sequence is 15 residues long.

This clonotype has ten or more counts. The chain's CDR3 is CASSPLTSGRAGDTQYF. The CDR3 DNA sequence: TGCGCCAGCAGCCCCTTGACTAGCGGGAGGGCCGGGGATACGCAGTATTTT. The rearrangement links TRBV4-1 to TRBJ2-3, with 14 bases matching TRBD2. Losses at the gene ends were 4 bases for V and 6 bases for J; bases not matched to a gene: 9. The CDR3 length is 17 residues. CDR1 is MGHRA, CDR2 YSYEKL, per germline.